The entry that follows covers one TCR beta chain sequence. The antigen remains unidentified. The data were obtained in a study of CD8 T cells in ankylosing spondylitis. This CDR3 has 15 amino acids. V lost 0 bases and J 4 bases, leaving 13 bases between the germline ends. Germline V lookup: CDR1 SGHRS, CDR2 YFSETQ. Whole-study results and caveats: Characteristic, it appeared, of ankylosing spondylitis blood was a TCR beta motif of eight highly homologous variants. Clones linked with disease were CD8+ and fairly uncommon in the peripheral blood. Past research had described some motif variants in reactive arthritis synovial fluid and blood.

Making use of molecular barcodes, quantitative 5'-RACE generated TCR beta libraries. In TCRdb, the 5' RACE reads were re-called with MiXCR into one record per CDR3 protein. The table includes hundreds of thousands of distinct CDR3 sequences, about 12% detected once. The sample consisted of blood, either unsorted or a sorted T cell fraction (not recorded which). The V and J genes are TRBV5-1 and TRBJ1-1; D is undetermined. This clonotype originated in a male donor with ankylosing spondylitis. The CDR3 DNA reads TGCGCCAGCAGCTTGGTGGGCCAGACTCTCACTGAAGCTTTCTTT. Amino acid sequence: CASSLVGQTLTEAFF.